The 31 T cell receptor beta chains given below trace back to one sample, sequenced in a study of blood T cells in healthy people across ages. A second PCR, run for about 6 to 11 cycles, used a sample-barcoded 5' primer plus a J-beta primer mix. TCRdb independently ran MiXCR on the 5' RACE reads; one entry per CDR3 protein. The data hold about 640,000 distinct CDR3 sequences, with around 43% observed a single time. The sample consisted of blood. The origin of the receptors is a man older than 75 in good health.

On this clonotype: Its ends do not fully match the called genes, so a read error is possible. The chain couples TRBV7-2 to TRBJ2-1; no clear D gene. The CDR3 runs 15 residues. The V gene's germline CDR1 is SGHTA and CDR2 FQGNSA. The CDR3 bases are TGTGCCTGCAGCTTCTACCAGGCTAGTGGAAATGAGCAGTTCTTC. Its translation is CACSFYQASGNEQFF.

This rearrangement joins TRBV4-3 to TRBJ2-7; D is uncertain. Germline V gene data show CDR1 as LGHNA and CDR2 as YSLEER. The CDR3 is 16 residues long. Trimming cost V 0 bases and J 3 bases, with 15 bases left between them. The CDR3 sequence: CASSQDAVAFGYEQYF. CDR3 DNA: TGCGCCAGCAGCCAAGATGCCGTGGCGTTTGGCTACGAGCAGTACTTC.

The chain links TRBV20-1 to TRBJ2-5; tentatively, D is TRBD1 (5 bases). The end of the DNA is better explained by TRBJ2-7, so the J call may be wrong. The germline gives CDR1 DFQATT, CDR2 SNEGSKA (reference sequence). The CDR3 is 12 residues long. The CDR3 region has the DNA TGCAGTGCCAAAAGGGGCGACTACGAGCAGTACTTC. This codes for CSAKRGDYEQYF.

As to this clonotype: This may come from a read error, since a much larger clone is one base off. This rearrangement joins TRBV29-1 to TRBJ2-3, with D maybe TRBD2 (5 bases). With 7 bases removed from V and 4 bases from J, the gap between germline ends came to 12 bases. Germline CDR1 SQVTM, CDR2 ANQGSEA. CDR3 length: 12 residues. Here the CDR3 DNA reads TGCAGCGCAGAGGGAAGTGCAGATACGCAGTATTTT. It yields the protein CSAEGSADTQYF.

This clonotype occurred a few times. The chain is built from TRBV15 and TRBJ2-5; D assignment may be TRBD1 or TRBD2 (5 bases each). Per the germline V gene, CDR1 is LNHNV and CDR2 is YYDKDF (reference sequence). V was cut by 0 bases and J by 4 bases, with 12 bases left in between. The CDR3 runs to 15 residues. CDR3 DNA sequence: TGTGCCACCAGCAGAGATCGGGGCATCCGAGAGACCCAGTACTTC. It specifies CATSRDRGIRETQYF. Combining the CDR3 with reference TRBV15 and TRBJ2-5 gives the whole variable domain DAMVIQNPRYQVTQFGKPVTLSCSQTLNHNVMYWYQQKSSQAPKLLFHYYDKDFNNEADTPDNFQSRRPNTSFCFLDIRSPGLGDTAMYLCATSRDRGIRETQYFGPGTRLLVL.

This clonotype has more than one count but fewer than ten. The chain uses TRBV5-1 and TRBJ1-5; D not certain. This CDR3 spans 13 amino acids. From germline, CDR1 is SGHRS and CDR2 YFSETQ. V was pared by 0 bases and J by 5 bases, with 6 bases between. The CDR3 sequence: CASSLGLDQPQHF. The CDR3 DNA reads as TGCGCCAGCAGCTTGGGGCTAGATCAGCCCCAGCATTTT.

V usage is TRBV20-1 and J usage is TRBJ2-3; 10 bases match TRBD1. Germline V lookup: CDR1 DFQATT, CDR2 SNEGSKA (reference sequence). The CDR3 extends over 14 amino acids. The junction had 4 bases not matched to a gene; V was cut back by 2 bases and J by 5 bases. The CDR3 reads CSARPGQGIDTQYF. The CDR3 region has the DNA TGCAGTGCTAGACCGGGACAGGGGATAGATACGCAGTATTTT.

V usage is TRBV18 and J usage is TRBJ2-1, with D possibly being TRBD2 (6 bases). V lost 2 bases to trimming and J lost 7 bases, with 9 bases between them. The germline V gene encodes CDR1 KGHSH and CDR2 LQKENI. The CDR3 extends over 13 amino acids. CDR3 in DNA: TGTGCCAGCTCACCAGCGGGGCTAAATGAGCAGTTCTTC. Amino acid sequence: CASSPAGLNEQFF.

J is TRBJ2-3 and V is TRBV6-6; a possible D gene is TRBD2 (5 bases). The V end lost 6 bases, the J end lost 6 bases, and 16 bases lay between the germline ends. The CDR3 totals 14 residues. Germline assignment: CDR1 MNHNY and CDR2 SVGAGI (reference sequence). This chain's CDR3 is CASRSSGPGDTQYF. The CDR3 region has the DNA TGTGCCAGCAGGTCCTCCGGGCCGGGGGATACGCAGTATTTT.

V is TRBV29-1 and J is TRBJ2-3; D gene unclear. The CDR3 spans 10 residues. CDR1 and CDR2 from the germline V gene are SQVTM and ANQGSEA. V lost 1 base, J lost 9 bases, and 5 bases lay in between. DNA of the CDR3: TGCAGCGTTGAAGCTCCCACGCAGTATTTT. As protein: CSVEAPTQYF.

This clonotype appeared a few times. V usage is TRBV20-1 and J usage is TRBJ2-7, with TRBD2 matching 10 bases. CDR1 is DFQATT, CDR2 SNEGSKA, per germline (reference sequence). There are 16 residues in the CDR3. With 6 bases clipped from V and 1 base from J, the junction kept 12 bases outside the gene matches. The CDR3 DNA sequence: TGCAGTGCAAGAACCGCTAGCGGGGGCCTTTCCTACGAGCAGTACTTC. Its protein is CSARTASGGLSYEQYF.

This clonotype was detected only a few times. This chain connects TRBV2 to TRBJ2-2; 16 positions match TRBD2. Losses at the gene ends were 4 bases for V and 5 bases for J; bases not matched to a gene: 4. The CDR3 runs to 17 residues. Germline assignment: CDR1 SNHLY and CDR2 FYNNEI. In DNA form, the CDR3 reads TGTGCCAGCAGTGCACCGGGACTAGCGGGGGGGACCGGGGAGCTGTTTTTT. Amino acid sequence: CASSAPGLAGGTGELFF.

Here the CDR3 DNA reads TGTGCCAGCAGGCCCATTAGAGCGGGAAATGGCACAGATACGCAGTATTTT. It yields the protein CASRPIRAGNGTDTQYF. J is TRBJ2-3 and V is TRBV6-2 or TRBV6-3; 7 positions agree with TRBD2. CDR1 is MNHEY, CDR2 SVGEGT, per germline. The trim removed 6 bases at V and 1 base at J, leaving 13 bases unmatched. This CDR3 comprises 17 residues.

There are a few counts of this clonotype. The CDR3 sequence is CASSSGQGATQYF. In nucleotides, the CDR3 is TGTGCCAGCAGCTCGGGACAGGGGGCCACTCAGTACTTC. The rearrangement joins TRBV7-2 to TRBJ2-4; 12 bases are a match to TRBD1. The length of the CDR3 is 13 residues. The junction had 4 bases not matched to a gene; V was cut back by 4 bases and J by 12 bases. The V gene's germline CDR1 is SGHTA and CDR2 FQGNSA.

The chain has TRBV7-9 and TRBJ2-3; TRBD2 might be the D (6 bases). This CDR3 is 15 amino acids long. Per the germline V gene, CDR1 is SEHNR and CDR2 is FQNEAQ (reference sequence). Between the trimmed V and J ends, which lost 0 bases and 2 bases, there was a span of 9 bases. The CDR3 sequence: CASSLAAGLTDTQYF. DNA for the CDR3: TGTGCCAGCAGCTTAGCTGCGGGGCTCACAGATACGCAGTATTTT.

The CDR3 DNA is TGTGCCAGCAGTGACAGGCTGAGCCCCTACGAGCAGTACTTC. Protein: CASSDRLSPYEQYF. This chain uses TRBV25-1 with TRBJ2-7; D remains ambiguous. Germline V gene sequence: CDR1 MGHDK, CDR2 SYGVNS. V dropped 3 bases and J dropped 2 bases, with 11 bases sitting between them. This CDR3 region has 14 residues.

There are many counts of this clonotype. The chain has TRBV3-1 and TRBJ2-3; no firm D call. The germline CDR1 and CDR2 sequences are LGHDT and YNNKEL (reference sequence). V shed 3 bases and J shed 6 bases, with 13 bases lying between them. CDR3 length equals 14 residues. CDR3 in amino acids: CASSQVWGSDTQYF. CDR3 in DNA: TGTGCCAGCAGCCAGGTTTGGGGTTCTGATACGCAGTATTTT.

The genes are TRBV7-2 and TRBJ2-5; 9 bases line up with TRBD1. CDR1 SGHTA and CDR2 FQGNSA come from the germline V gene. The CDR3 contains 16 residues. The V and J ends lost 5 bases and 0 bases, in that order; junction bases with no gene match: 7. The CDR3 loop reads CASSRRRQGDQETQYF. The DNA of the CDR3 is TGTGCCAGCAGCCGCAGAAGACAGGGGGACCAAGAGACCCAGTACTTC.

V and J are TRBV7-9 and TRBJ2-1, with D possibly matching TRBD2 (7 bases). TRBJ2-7 explains the end of the DNA better; the J call may be wrong. Germline V gene data show CDR1 as SEHNR and CDR2 as FQNEAQ (reference sequence). The CDR3 is made up of 19 amino acids. CDR3 sequence: CASSLVRGGVRSSYNEQYF. The DNA of the CDR3 is TGTGCCAGCAGCTTAGTTCGCGGGGGCGTTAGGAGCTCCTACAATGAGCAGTACTTC.

The chain recombines TRBV7-2 with TRBJ2-1, with D possibly being TRBD1 (5 bases). The length of the CDR3 is 13 residues. The germline CDR1 and CDR2 sequences are SGHTA and FQGNSA. V gave up 6 bases and J gave up 4 bases, with 10 bases separating them. CDR3 coding DNA: TGTGCCAGCAGTCAGGGAAGTTACAATGAGCAGTTCTTC. This sequence encodes CASSQGSYNEQFF.

This clonotype was counted a few times. V is TRBV20-1 and J is TRBJ2-7; 9 bases align to TRBD1. The CDR3 extends over 16 amino acids. The V gene's germline CDR1 is DFQATT and CDR2 SNEGSKA (reference sequence). The V segment lost 0 bases and the J segment 2 bases; nucleotides outside the gene matches: 8. The CDR3 protein is CSARDRTGTGTYEQYF. Here the CDR3 DNA reads TGCAGTGCTAGAGATCGGACCGGGACAGGGACCTACGAGCAGTACTTC.

The gene calls are TRBV7-2 and TRBJ1-2; D unclear. The CDR3 is made up of 12 amino acids. V was pared by 4 bases and J by 5 bases, with 8 bases between. Per the germline V gene, CDR1 is SGHTA and CDR2 is FQGNSA. The CDR3: CASSSFLYGYTF. In DNA form, the CDR3 reads TGTGCCAGCAGCTCCTTCCTTTATGGCTACACCTTC.

The chain couples TRBV5-1 to TRBJ2-1; 11 bases map to TRBD2. There are 17 residues in the CDR3. Germline CDR1 reads SGHRS; CDR2 reads YFSETQ. V trimming: 1 base; J trimming: 4 bases; junction bases outside the gene matches: 7. CDR3 sequence: CASSLSPLAGGYNEQFF. CDR3 sequence (DNA): TGCGCCAGCAGCTTGTCACCTCTAGCGGGGGGTTACAATGAGCAGTTCTTC.

The chain combines TRBV7-2 with TRBJ2-5, with a tentative D call TRBD1 (6 bases). The J call is uncertain, as TRBJ2-7 better fits the DNA end. CDR1 is SGHTA, CDR2 FQGNSA, per germline. This CDR3 comprises 13 residues. The CDR3 protein is CASSLRQAGEQYF. DNA for the CDR3: TGTGCCAGCAGCTTACGACAGGCGGGCGAGCAGTACTTC.

The rearrangement joins TRBV7-9 to TRBJ1-2; D uncertain. Between the trimmed V and J ends, which lost 2 bases and 0 bases, there was a span of 13 bases. Germline CDR1 and CDR2: SEHNR and FQNEAQ (reference sequence). The CDR3 totals 16 residues. The CDR3 reads CASSLSRMWANYGYTF. In nucleotides, the CDR3 is TGTGCCAGCAGCTTATCTCGTATGTGGGCTAACTATGGCTACACCTTC.

The chain uses TRBV12-5 and TRBJ2-1; D is uncertain. The V end lost 0 bases, the J end lost 7 bases, and 1 base lay between the germline ends. This CDR3 region has 11 residues. The germline CDR1 and CDR2 sequences are LGHNT and FRNRAP. The CDR3 reads CASGLVNEQFF. CDR3 in DNA: TGTGCTAGTGGTTTGGTTAATGAGCAGTTCTTC.

This sequence joins TRBV5-1 and TRBJ2-7; 7 positions agree with TRBD2. V lost 7 bases, J lost 6 bases, and 4 bases stayed unmatched. Germline V gene sequence: CDR1 SGHRS, CDR2 YFSETQ. This CDR3 region has 11 residues. The CDR3 DNA reads TGCGCCAGCCAGGGAGGGGCCGAGCAGTACTTC. Translation: CASQGGAEQYF.

The rearrangement joins TRBV29-1 to TRBJ1-3; D is undetermined. The CDR3 is made up of 11 amino acids. V lost 8 bases and J 0 bases, leaving 5 bases between the germline ends. CDR1 is SQVTM, CDR2 ANQGSEA, per germline. CDR3: CSFSSGNTIYF. In nucleotides, the CDR3 is TGCAGCTTTAGCTCTGGAAACACCATATATTTT. Based on the CDR3 plus reference TRBV29-1 and TRBJ1-3, the full variable domain is SAVISQKPSRDICQRGTSLTIQCQVDSQVTMMFWYRQQPGQSLTLIATANQGSEATYESGFVIDKFPISRPNLTFSTLTVSNMSPEDSSIYLCSFSSGNTIYFGEGSWLTVV.

The V and J genes are TRBV27 and TRBJ2-2; 11 bases are shared with TRBD1. The CDR3 runs 16 residues. V dropped 6 bases and J dropped 8; count of bases not matched to a gene: 11. Germline V gene sequence: CDR1 MNHEY, CDR2 SMNVEV (reference sequence). Here the CDR3 reads CASRFRGQGATGELFF. DNA for the CDR3: TGTGCCAGCAGGTTCCGAGGACAGGGGGCAACGGGGGAGCTGTTTTTT.

The chain links TRBV28 to TRBJ2-5, with a weak D call TRBD2 (6 bases). CDR1 and CDR2 (germline): MDHEN, SYDVKM. The CDR3 consists of 13 residues. V lost 3 bases, J lost 5 bases, and 10 bases lay in between. The CDR3 region has the DNA TGTGCCAGCAGTTTTTCCGGGAGCGAGACCCAGTACTTC. Encoded protein: CASSFSGSETQYF.

The V and J genes are TRBV6-6 and TRBJ2-5; 12 bases agree with TRBD1. The J call is uncertain, as TRBJ2-4 better fits the DNA end. This CDR3 contains 16 residues. Germline CDR1 MNHNY, CDR2 SVGAGI (reference sequence). CDR3 nucleotide sequence: TGTGCCGTCATGGGACAGGGGGCGACGTCCAAAAACATTCAGTACTTC. Amino acids: CAVMGQGATSKNIQYF.